Presented here are 25 T cell receptor beta chains from one specimen sequenced in a study of cytotoxic CD8 clonotypes in ibrutinib-treated CLL. TCRdb's table, derived via immunoSEQ multiplex PCR, lists solely in-frame clones and lacks some. The sample has 100,000 to 150,000 clones, 70% to 90% seen once; the top ten hold under 2.5%. The sample was PBMCs, taken after 24 months of ibrutinib treatment. The source is a human donor with chronic lymphocytic leukemia.

This clone appeared a single time. The rearrangement joins TRBV10-3 to TRBJ1-2; 8 nucleotides line up with TRBD1. CDR1 ENHRY and CDR2 SYGVKD come from the germline V gene. The CDR3 spans 13 residues. The junction had 7 bases not matched to a gene; V was cut back by 7 bases and J by 6 bases. CDR3 sequence: CAITVDRADGYTF. Here the CDR3 DNA reads TGTGCCATCACCGTGGACAGGGCGGATGGCTACACCTTC.

The V and J genes are TRBV5-5 and TRBJ2-2; 10 bases are shared with TRBD1. CDR1 is SGHKS and CDR2 is YYEKEE in the germline V gene (reference sequence). This CDR3 region has 14 residues. V was pared by 5 bases and J by 6 bases, with 4 bases of the junction left unmatched. This CDR3 reads CASRAGQGSGELFF. The CDR3 DNA is TGTGCCAGCAGAGCGGGACAGGGGTCCGGGGAGCTGTTTTTT.

The rearrangement joins TRBV9 to TRBJ2-3; D is ambiguous. The V end was cut by 0 bases, the J end by 1 base, with 9 bases between. CDR3 length equals 15 residues. CDR1 and CDR2 (germline): SGDLS, YYNGEE. Here the CDR3 reads CASSVGLVGTDTQYF. CDR3 coding DNA: TGTGCCAGCAGCGTAGGTCTGGTCGGCACAGATACGCAGTATTTT.

This clone was seen more than once but under ten times. The chain employs TRBV28 and TRBJ2-1; D possibly corresponds to TRBD2 (6 bases). Germline lookup yields CDR1 MDHEN and CDR2 SYDVKM. V was clipped by 5 bases and J by 6 bases, with 23 bases between them. There are 17 residues in the CDR3. The CDR3, as DNA: TGTGCCAGCAGTCCCGTAGTCCTAGCGAGAAAATTCAATGAGCAGTTCTTC. Protein sequence: CASSPVVLARKFNEQFF.

This sequence joins TRBV7-2 and TRBJ2-3; TRBD2 matches at 8 bases. The V gene end was trimmed by 4 bases and the J gene end by 6 bases; junction bases not matched to a gene: 6. The CDR3 runs to 14 residues. Looked up from germline, CDR1 is SGHTA and CDR2 is FQGNSA. The CDR3 reads CASSSGLAPDTQYF. The DNA for the CDR3 is TGTGCCAGCAGCTCTGGACTAGCTCCCGATACGCAGTATTTT.

The J gene is TRBJ2-2, the V gene TRBV7-2, with TRBD2 identical over 8 bases. The CDR3 sequence is 15 residues long. Germline-derived CDR1 and CDR2 are SGHTA and FQGNSA. V lost 1 base to trimming and J lost 7 bases; unmatched junction nucleotides: 5. This chain's CDR3 is CASSLVTLAGGELFF. CDR3 bases: TGTGCCAGCAGCTTAGTTACCCTAGCGGGCGGGGAGCTGTTTTTT.

The rearrangement joins TRBV28 to TRBJ1-5; 9 bases are shared with TRBD1. The CDR3 contains 15 residues. Germline-derived CDR1 and CDR2 are MDHEN and SYDVKM. Unmatched junction bases numbered 7, after V lost 6 bases and J lost 4 bases. For the CDR3, the DNA is TGTGCCAGCAGATCTGGGGGGACAGGGAATCAGCCCCAGCATTTT. Amino acid sequence: CASRSGGTGNQPQHF.

The chain couples TRBV2 to TRBJ1-6, with 10 nucleotides matching TRBD1. This CDR3 is 15 amino acids long. V lost 4 bases and J lost 4; bases outside the gene matches: 1. Looked up from germline, CDR1 is SNHLY and CDR2 is FYNNEI. CDR3 in DNA: TGTGCCAGCAGTGGGGGACAGGGGTATAATTCACCCCTCCACTTT. Translation: CASSGGQGYNSPLHF.

V is TRBV5-1 and J is TRBJ2-3, with 12 positions matching TRBD2. The CDR3 sequence is 15 residues long. Unmatched junction bases numbered 4, after V lost 2 bases and J lost 6 bases. CDR1 is SGHRS, CDR2 YFSETQ, per germline. The CDR3 region is CASSLWTSGMDTQYF. In nucleotides, the CDR3 is TGCGCCAGCAGCTTATGGACTAGCGGGATGGATACGCAGTATTTT.

This clone was picked up one time. The chain is built from TRBV4-3 and TRBJ2-3; 8 bases fit TRBD1. CDR1 is LGHNA and CDR2 is YSLEER in the germline V gene. V was clipped by 0 bases and J by 6 bases; unmatched bases: 8. CDR3 length: 16 residues. This CDR3 is CASSQDVGQGWDTQYF. DNA of the CDR3: TGCGCCAGCAGCCAAGATGTTGGACAGGGATGGGATACGCAGTATTTT.

V usage is TRBV6-6 and J usage is TRBJ2-7; D gene ambiguous. CDR3 size: 14 residues. V was shortened by 2 bases and J by 2 bases, with 10 bases between the two germline ends. Germline values: CDR1 MNHNY, CDR2 SVGAGI (reference sequence). CDR3 region: CASSYGDHPYEQYF. DNA of the CDR3: TGTGCCAGCAGTTACGGCGACCACCCCTACGAGCAGTACTTC.

This clone showed up just a few times. This sequence joins TRBV9 and TRBJ1-6, with 9 positions matching TRBD1. This CDR3 contains 17 residues. Unmatched junction bases numbered 7, after V lost 0 bases and J lost 6 bases. Germline lookup yields CDR1 SGDLS and CDR2 YYNGEE. CDR3 loop: CASSVVSGTGTNSPLHF. In DNA, the CDR3 is TGTGCCAGCAGCGTAGTTTCCGGGACAGGGACTAATTCACCCCTCCACTTT.

V is TRBV5-1 and J is TRBJ2-2; 8 positions agree with TRBD1. Germline V CDR1 and CDR2: SGHRS, YFSETQ. Germline trimming cut 0 bases from V and 3 bases from J; bases unmatched to any gene: 1. The CDR3 length is 15 residues. CDR3 nucleotide sequence: TGCGCCAGCAGCTTGGAGACAGGGGACACCGGGGAGCTGTTTTTT. Its translation is CASSLETGDTGELFF.

This chain connects TRBV7-9 to TRBJ2-7, with D possibly TRBD1 on 5 matching bases. Germline V gene lookup returns CDR1 SEHNR and CDR2 FQNEAQ (reference sequence). The CDR3 is 15 amino acids. V was shortened by 1 base and J by 5 bases, with 15 bases between the two germline ends. CDR3 in amino acids: CASSLDTGLFDEQYF. The CDR3 DNA sequence: TGTGCCAGCAGCTTAGATACAGGTCTTTTTGACGAGCAGTACTTC.

This chain uses TRBV18 with TRBJ2-7; D uncertain. V dropped 2 bases and J dropped 0 bases, with 5 bases sitting between them. The CDR3 length is 13 residues. Germline-derived CDR1 and CDR2 are KGHSH and LQKENI. CDR3 loop: CASSPFDSYEQYF. In DNA, the CDR3 is TGTGCCAGCTCACCATTCGACTCCTACGAGCAGTACTTC.

This clone was recorded a few times. V and J are TRBV7-2 and TRBJ1-6, with D perhaps matching TRBD1 (5 bases). The V end was cut by 4 bases, the J end by 6 bases, with 7 bases between. Germline assignment: CDR1 SGHTA and CDR2 FQGNSA. CDR3 length equals 13 residues. CDR3 sequence: CASSYDSNSPLHF. For the CDR3, the DNA is TGTGCCAGCAGCTATGACAGTAATTCACCCCTCCACTTT.

The rearrangement uses TRBV29-1 and TRBJ1-2, with D possibly TRBD1 on 5 matching bases. Trimming removed 6 bases at V and 0 bases at J, with 11 bases between. Germline CDR1 reads SQVTM; CDR2 reads ANQGSEA. The CDR3 covers 13 residues. The CDR3 sequence is CSVAGTSNYGYTF. The CDR3 bases are TGCAGCGTGGCCGGGACTTCTAACTATGGCTACACCTTC.

The chain carries TRBV4-2 and TRBJ1-1; D unresolved. The CDR3 is made up of 15 amino acids. Trimming left V 0 bases short and J 1 base short, with 9 bases between. Germline V gives CDR1 LGHNA, CDR2 YNFKEQ. The DNA of the CDR3 is TGTGCCAGCAGCCAAGATACTGGCAGGAACACTGAAGCTTTCTTT. Translating it yields CASSQDTGRNTEAFF.

The V call is TRBV10-3, the J call TRBJ2-7; D is perhaps TRBD1 (5 bases). Germline values: CDR1 ENHRY, CDR2 SYGVKD. The V gene lost 2 bases and the J gene lost 0 bases, with 11 bases spanning the gap. There are 15 residues in the CDR3. The CDR3 sequence is CAISEKKTGSYEQYF. CDR3 DNA: TGTGCCATCAGTGAGAAAAAAACAGGCTCCTACGAGCAGTACTTC.

The V call is TRBV2, the J call TRBJ2-2, with D perhaps matching TRBD1 (5 bases). The ends were cut back, 6 bases at V and 4 bases at J, with 15 bases in the middle. The CDR3 is made up of 15 amino acids. Germline assignment: CDR1 SNHLY and CDR2 FYNNEI. CDR3 protein: CASSPDSSRTGELFF. The CDR3 DNA reads TGTGCCAGCAGCCCAGACAGTAGCCGCACCGGGGAGCTGTTTTTT. The whole variable domain, filled in from reference TRBV2 and TRBJ2-2, reads EPEVTQTPSHQVTQMGQEVILRCVPISNHLYFYWYRQILGQKVEFLVSFYNNEISEKSEIFDDQFSVERPDGSNFTLKIRSTKLEDSAMYFCASSPDSSRTGELFFGEGSRLTVL.

This chain uses TRBV19 with TRBJ1-1, with 8 positions matching TRBD1. The V gene's germline CDR1 is LNHDA and CDR2 SQIVND (reference sequence). With V trimmed by 3 bases and J by 5 bases, 11 bases remained unmatched. The CDR3 is made up of 16 amino acids. The CDR3 here is CASSIWTGYRETEAFF. For the CDR3, the DNA is TGTGCCAGTAGTATTTGGACAGGGTACCGGGAAACTGAAGCTTTCTTT.

This clone occurred once. V and J are TRBV6-4 and TRBJ1-1; D ambiguous. Trimming took 8 bases from V and 3 from J, leaving 34 bases between them. The CDR3 sequence is 20 residues long. Germline V lookup: CDR1 MRHNA, CDR2 SNTAGT. The CDR3 sequence: CASPLIAKLICLALDTEAFF. CDR3 sequence (DNA): TGTGCCAGCCCTCTCATCGCGAAACTTATCTGTCTTGCTTTGGACACTGAAGCTTTCTTT.

Only a few counts were recorded for this clone. The rearrangement joins TRBV5-1 to TRBJ2-7; D is ambiguous. Germline V gene data show CDR1 as SGHRS and CDR2 as YFSETQ. V lost 5 bases and J 5 bases, leaving 11 bases between the germline ends. This CDR3 contains 12 residues. Written as DNA, the CDR3 is TGCGCCAGCAGTGCTGCTGTCCACGAGCAGTACTTC. The encoded protein is CASSAAVHEQYF.

As to this clone: Other DNA sequences in this sample translate to the same CDR3. The chain carries TRBV7-9 and TRBJ1-5; no firm D call. The V end was cut by 5 bases, the J end by 7 bases, with 12 bases between. CDR1 and CDR2 from the germline V gene are SEHNR and FQNEAQ (reference sequence). This CDR3 spans 13 amino acids. The CDR3 nucleotides are TGTGCCAGCAGCCTTGACGGAAGACAGCCCCAGCATTTT. It is translated as CASSLDGRQPQHF.

This rearrangement joins TRBV7-3 to TRBJ2-1; TRBD2 agrees at 8 bases. Trimming cost V 0 bases and J 9 bases; bases outside gene matches: 7. This CDR3 spans 15 amino acids. In germline, CDR1 is SGHTA, CDR2 FQGTGA. This CDR3 is CASSLTLGLGAEQFF. The CDR3, as DNA: TGTGCCAGCAGCTTAACGTTGGGACTAGGGGCTGAGCAGTTCTTC.